Presented here are 15 T cell receptor beta chains from one specimen sequenced in a study of cytomegalovirus exposure and HLA in healthy donors. With 60 Vbeta and 13 Jbeta primers, the PCR was carried out. TCRdb's table, derived via immunoSEQ multiplex PCR, lists solely in-frame clones and lacks some. Among about 140,000 clones listed, 76% were seen once. The specimen was PBMCs. These receptors all stem from a man in his forties or fifties in good health and CMV-seronegative.

The chain couples TRBV5-1 to TRBJ2-5; 7 nucleotides line up with TRBD2. Germline V gene data show CDR1 as SGHRS and CDR2 as YFSETQ. The CDR3 sequence is 14 residues long. V was clipped by 4 bases and J by 4 bases; unmatched bases: 7. As DNA, the CDR3 is TGCGCCAGCAGCCCGACCAGCGGGGCAGAGACCCAGTACTTC. Amino acid sequence: CASSPTSGAETQYF.

The chain is built from TRBV12-5 and TRBJ2-1; 7 nucleotides agree with TRBD2. The CDR3 is 15 amino acids. Per germline, CDR1 LGHNT and CDR2 FRNRAP. With 5 bases clipped from V and 4 bases from J, the junction kept 8 bases outside the gene matches. This chain's CDR3 is CASGPGGLRYNEQFF. CDR3 DNA sequence: TGTGCTAGTGGTCCGGGGGGACTAAGGTACAATGAGCAGTTCTTC. Based on the CDR3 plus reference TRBV12-5 and TRBJ2-1, the full variable domain is DARVTQTPRHKVTEMGQEVTMRCQPILGHNTVFWYRQTMMQGLELLAYFRNRAPLDDSGMPKDRFSAEMPDATLATLKIQPSEPRDSAVYFCASGPGGLRYNEQFFGPGTRLTVL.

This clone was counted between two and nine times. The chain links TRBV7-6 to TRBJ1-1, with 7 nucleotides matching TRBD1. Trimming at V came to 5 bases and at J to 8 bases, leaving 5 bases not matched to a gene. Per germline, CDR1 SGHVS and CDR2 FNYEAQ. This CDR3 has 12 amino acids. CDR3 region: CASSPGTVEAFF. The CDR3 region has the DNA TGTGCCAGCAGCCCAGGGACAGTCGAAGCTTTCTTT.

V usage is TRBV19 and J usage is TRBJ2-2, with 10 bases matching TRBD2. Germline V CDR1 and CDR2: LNHDA, SQIVND (reference sequence). The junction had 8 bases not matched to a gene; V was cut back by 7 bases and J by 3 bases. CDR3 size: 16 residues. CDR3 DNA: TGTGCCAGTAAGCTAGCGGGAGTGTGGGACACCGGGGAGCTGTTTTTT. Translated: CASKLAGVWDTGELFF.

The chain carries TRBV7-9 and TRBJ2-1; the match to TRBD2 covers 8 bases. The CDR3 covers 15 residues. The germline V gene encodes CDR1 SEHNR and CDR2 FQNEAQ (reference sequence). Germline trimming cut 1 base from V and 4 bases from J; bases unmatched to any gene: 3. The CDR3 sequence is CASSLGLAMYNEQFF. The CDR3 DNA reads as TGTGCCAGCAGCTTAGGACTAGCGATGTACAATGAGCAGTTCTTC.

The chain joins TRBV4-1 to TRBJ2-2; TRBD2 is a possible D gene (6 bases). There are 16 residues in the CDR3. Germline CDR1 reads MGHRA; CDR2 reads YSYEKL. Trimming cost V 5 bases and J 2 bases, with 15 bases left between them. The CDR3 is CASSVGGLGNTGELFF. The CDR3, as DNA: TGCGCCAGCAGCGTCGGGGGACTGGGAAACACCGGGGAGCTGTTTTTT.

This clone occurred once. V and J are TRBV5-1 and TRBJ2-5, with D tentatively TRBD1 (6 bases). The ends were cut back, 3 bases at V and 4 bases at J, with 13 bases in the middle. Germline assignment: CDR1 SGHRS and CDR2 YFSETQ. The CDR3 is made up of 14 amino acids. This chain's CDR3 is CASSSRDIRETQYF. DNA of the CDR3: TGCGCCAGCAGCTCGAGGGACATTCGAGAGACCCAGTACTTC.

The table lists this clone with a count of one. The CDR3 region has the DNA TGTGCCAGCAGTTTATGGGGACTAGTAGGAAGCACAGATACGCAGTATTTT. It encodes CASSLWGLVGSTDTQYF. The V call is TRBV27, the J call TRBJ2-3; the match to TRBD2 covers 8 bases. The length of the CDR3 is 17 residues. V shed 1 base, J shed 0 bases, and the junction held 6 bases outside the gene matches. The V gene's germline CDR1 is MNHEY and CDR2 SMNVEV (reference sequence).

This rearrangement joins TRBV7-2 to TRBJ1-6; D uncertain. Trimming pared 5 bases from V and 4 bases from J, leaving 12 bases between. CDR1 SGHTA and CDR2 FQGNSA come from the germline V gene. There are 15 residues in the CDR3. The CDR3 sequence: CASSPRGDYNSPLHF. CDR3 bases: TGTGCCAGCAGCCCCCGTGGAGATTATAATTCACCCCTCCACTTT.

The genes are TRBV5-5 and TRBJ2-7, with D possibly being TRBD1 (8 bases). V dropped 2 bases and J dropped 4 bases, with 13 bases sitting between them. The CDR3 consists of 14 residues. Germline CDR1 is SGHKS and CDR2 is YYEKEE (reference sequence). In nucleotides, the CDR3 is TGTGCCAGCAGCTTAGGACAGGGACTATACGAGCAGTACTTC. This encodes CASSLGQGLYEQYF.

The genes are TRBV9 and TRBJ2-5; D is possibly TRBD1 (7 bases). The CDR3 has 19 amino acids. Germline CDR1 SGDLS, CDR2 YYNGEE. Trimming took 3 bases from V and 3 from J, leaving 27 bases between them. This CDR3 reads CASSGGDRALADWEETQYF. In nucleotides, the CDR3 is TGTGCCAGCAGCGGGGGTGACAGGGCTTTAGCGGATTGGGAAGAGACCCAGTACTTC.

V usage is TRBV5-1 and J usage is TRBJ2-5; D is unresolved. CDR1 and CDR2 (germline): SGHRS, YFSETQ. There are 11 residues in the CDR3. V dropped 4 bases and J dropped 8 bases, with 9 bases sitting between them. As DNA, the CDR3 is TGCGCCAGCAGCGACTCGGGTACCCAGTACTTC. This encodes CASSDSGTQYF.

This sequence joins TRBV28 and TRBJ2-7, with TRBD1 as a possible D gene (6 bases). This CDR3 spans 13 amino acids. Germline V CDR1 and CDR2: MDHEN, SYDVKM. The ends were cut back, 7 bases at V and 1 base at J, with 11 bases in the middle. CDR3 DNA: TGTGCCAGCATCCAGGGGCGGTCCTACGAGCAGTACTTC. This translates into CASIQGRSYEQYF. Together with reference TRBV28 and TRBJ2-7, the CDR3 gives the full variable domain: DVKVTQSSRYLVKRTGEKVFLECVQDMDHENMFWYRQDPGLGLRLIYFSYDVKMKEKGDIPEGYSVSREKKERFSLILESASTNQTSMYLCASIQGRSYEQYFGPGTRLTVT.

This clone was counted only a few times. The genes are TRBV9 and TRBJ2-5; 10 positions match TRBD2. V dropped 3 bases and J dropped 5; count of bases not matched to a gene: 7. The germline gives CDR1 SGDLS, CDR2 YYNGEE. This CDR3 region has 15 residues. CDR3 protein: CASSGAGGVWETQYF. The CDR3 DNA reads as TGTGCCAGCAGCGGAGCGGGGGGGGTTTGGGAGACCCAGTACTTC.

The chain employs TRBV7-9 and TRBJ2-3, with D tentatively TRBD2 (5 bases). Germline lookup yields CDR1 SEHNR and CDR2 FQNEAQ (reference sequence). The CDR3 contains 14 residues. V lost 5 bases, J lost 0 bases, and 9 bases lay in between. The CDR3 loop reads CASSLSVSTDTQYF. CDR3 nucleotide sequence: TGTGCCAGCAGCCTTAGCGTTAGCACAGATACGCAGTATTTT.